This is a list of T cell receptor beta chains from one sample in a study of T cell changes during pregnancy in multiple sclerosis. Produced via immunoSEQ multiplex PCR; TCRdb's table is partial and in-frame only. The profile shows some 54,000 clones, roughly 93% of them singletons. Sequenced here: peripheral blood, sampled after pregnancy. The receptors originated from a female donor with multiple sclerosis, enrolled in a pregnancy study. Both conserved end residues are part of each CDR3. Fields, in order: V gene, J gene, CDR3 protein.

>TRBV28|TRBJ2-3
CASSFLGQGGPDTQYF
>TRBV19|TRBJ1-1
CASSIRTGARKTGEAFF
>TRBV5-8|TRBJ1-1
CASSLEAGLTEAFF
>TRBV11-3|TRBJ2-5
CASSFSLAGQETQYF
>TRBV7-8|TRBJ2-1
CASTSSYNEQFF
>TRBV13|TRBJ2-7
CASSSGLAGGYEQYF
>TRBV6-1|TRBJ2-7
CASGQTYEQYF
>TRBV9|TRBJ1-2
CASSVEVGGNYGYTF
>TRBV2|TRBJ2-7
CASSARRTSGTVLYYEQYF
>TRBV6-5|TRBJ2-7
CASSYRGAGGGNEQYF
>TRBV7-2|TRBJ2-1
CASSLGAQVNEQFF
>TRBV14|TRBJ2-7
CASSHLSSYEQYF
>TRBV28|TRBJ2-1
CASTRGGTYNEQFF
>TRBV28|TRBJ2-5
CASSSPGRLAGEETQYF
>TRBV7-3|TRBJ1-2
CASSLTPGDHGYTF
>TRBV9|TRBJ2-1
CASSSWGGTSGSNEQFF
>TRBV2|TRBJ2-3
CASSEITSLSTDTQYF
>TRBV7-9|TRBJ1-1
CASSPGVTEAFF
>TRBV4-3|TRBJ1-3
CASGDRVSGNTIYF
>TRBV7-9|TRBJ2-2
CASSLGGRTLTGELFF
>TRBV2|TRBJ2-7
CASSEGGGTTYEQYF
>TRBV9|TRBJ2-2
CASSRTSGGSNTGELFF
>TRBV7-7|TRBJ2-1
CASSRDRGLGEQFF
>TRBV27|TRBJ2-2
CASSAGAYTGELFF
>TRBV15|TRBJ2-7
CATSRDLAREQYF
>TRBV7-9|TRBJ1-2
CASSFSGQVHYGYTF
>TRBV19|TRBJ2-1
CASSRTGVNEQFF
>TRBV6-5|TRBJ2-2
CASSWDRGVTGELFF